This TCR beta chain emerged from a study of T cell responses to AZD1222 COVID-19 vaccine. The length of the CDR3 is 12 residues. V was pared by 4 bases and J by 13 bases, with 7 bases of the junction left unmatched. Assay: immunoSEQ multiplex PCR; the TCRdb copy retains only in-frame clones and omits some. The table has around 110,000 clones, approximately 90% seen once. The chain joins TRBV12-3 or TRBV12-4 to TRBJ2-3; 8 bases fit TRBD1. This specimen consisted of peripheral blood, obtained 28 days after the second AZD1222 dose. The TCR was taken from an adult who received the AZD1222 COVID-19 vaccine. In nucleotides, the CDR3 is TGTGCCAGCAGTTCCCATCTGACAGGGGAGTATTTT. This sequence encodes CASSSHLTGEYF.